This TCR beta chain is drawn from a study of Tregs in tolerant kidney transplant recipients. Deletions cut 3 bases from V and 8 bases from J, with 19 bases between. Germline CDR1 and CDR2: SGHDN and FVKESK. The CDR3 contains 16 residues. Sequencing was performed with immunoSEQ multiplex PCR; in TCRdb, only in-frame clones are kept and a portion is missing. The repertoire holds roughly 250,000 clones, with 84% as singletons. The J gene is TRBJ1-4, the V gene TRBV14; D is unclear. Sequencing was done on a sample of CD4+ T cells from blood. The receptor was isolated from a human donor in good health. The CDR3 DNA follows: TGTGCCAGCAGCCAGGAGTCAACCCGGGCTAGGGAAAAACTGTTTTTT. Amino acids: CASSQESTRAREKLFF.